This entry is about one T cell receptor (beta chain). The antigen it recognizes is unknown. Base qualities are not provided; no much larger clone lies one nucleotide away. Collaborating institutions collected whole blood in K2EDTA tubes following their own protocols. Collaborator samples were shipped for TCRbeta analysis as frozen whole blood, isolated PBMCs, or DNA extracted from either sample type. These data originate in a study of blood T cell repertoires in COVID-19 (dated by TCRdb to the early 2020s). Study-wide context: Samples from collaborators originated in the United States, Italy and Spain and spanned both the acute and convalescent phases of COVID-19. The prospective study material was composed of cDNA or gDNA derived from T cells, B-cell-depleted T cells, or PBMCs. Subjects who had been exposed to COVID-19, were actively infected with it, or had recovered from it provided the deeply sampled blood TCRbeta repertoires that made up the dataset. The repertoires were released in a freely available public database meant as a resource for research on the immune response to SARS-CoV-2. Samples came from the ongoing ImmuneRACE study (first 160 participants) plus 1,254 subjects from 6 global collaborators. Sample metadata almost always included a de-identified subject ID, COVID-19 status, age in years and sex. Where HLA class I and class II types were available, the types were taken from metadata supplied by the sample provider, not from assay-based typing.

TCRbeta CDR3 regions were amplified from genomic DNA by means of the immunoSEQ Assay, a bias-controlled multiplex PCR. The paper's data handling went like this. The number of nucleated cells in each sample was estimated from the amplification of reference gene primers within the assay. To quantify the absolute abundance of each unique TCRbeta CDR3 rearrangement, sequence reads were collapsed and filtered. For each sample, productive Simpson clonality was calculated as the square root of Simpson's diversity index across productive rearrangements. This immuneACCESS table, as held by TCRdb, lists in-frame sequences with V and J called but not all clones. Of the missing ones, under half trace to an unresolved V gene in checked studies; the others have no known cause. V and J calls and clone size are copied from that table; D and trimming were computed from the DNA. The sample yields over 70,000 clones; roughly three quarters were counted once. 9.8% of the sample is in the top ten clones.

According to the germline V gene, CDR1 reads SGHAT and CDR2 reads FQNNGV. CDR3 length: 15 amino acids, cysteine to phenylalanine. The kept DNA is CDR3 alone, 45 bases in frame from the first base. At the junction V is shortened by 4 bases and J by 3 bases, with 15 bases in between. Here is what the overall study found, with its caveats: The quantity of clinical and demographic metadata differed by source and by participant and was supplied without curation.

The TCR sequence derives from an elderly woman with acute or convalescent COVID-19. This receptor chain uses TRBV11-2 and TRBJ1-1, with the identity of the D gene unclear. Specimen: peripheral blood. CDR3 region: CASSSKAGGYTEAFF. In nucleotide form, the sequence is TGTGCCAGCAGCTCCAAGGCGGGAGGGTACACTGAAGCTTTCTTT.